A selection of T cell receptor beta chains follows, all from one sample in a study of T-cell memory formation after mild COVID-19. A single record per CDR3 protein comes from TCRdb applying MiXCR to the 5' RACE reads. The sample includes 250,000 to 300,000 distinct CDR3 sequences, 15% of them seen just once. Specimen: PBMCs or a T cell subset sorted from them (not recorded which). The receptors were sampled from a man younger than 30 who had mild COVID-19 (a few samples of this study predate the infection). Cell type and time point are not known. Each CDR3 is given with its conserved first and last residue.

v_gene,len,j_gene,CDR3aa
TRBV12-3/TRBV12-4,13,TRBJ1-6,CASTPGGESPLHF
TRBV12-3/TRBV12-4,15,TRBJ1-2,CASSLISLANYGYTF
TRBV5-1,18,TRBJ2-6,CASSLAGSGGSGANVLTF
TRBV18,15,TRBJ1-1,CASSPDRDRNTEAFF
TRBV3-1,17,TRBJ2-3,CASSFSLSLPDTDTQYF
TRBV6-5,13,TRBJ2-2,CASSYVATGELFF
TRBV5-1,14,TRBJ1-2,CASSFLEDYGGYTF
TRBV28,18,TRBJ1-2,CASSLGRAFRTGGNGYTF
TRBV2,15,TRBJ1-1,CASNPGRGLDTEAFF
TRBV4-2,14,TRBJ2-1,CASSQEGQGVEQFF
TRBV6-1,16,TRBJ2-1,CASSHFRDSASNEQFF
TRBV4-2,13,TRBJ2-5,CASSREEGETQYF
TRBV27,12,TRBJ2-1,CASSTSPNEQFF
TRBV6-5,16,TRBJ2-5,CASSTSGTSGLGTQYF
TRBV20-1,13,TRBJ1-5,CSARDGGNQPQHF
TRBV11-2,18,TRBJ2-2,CASRQPLERLANTGELFF
TRBV5-6,13,TRBJ2-7,CASSGAASYEQYF
TRBV6-2/TRBV6-3,17,TRBJ2-5,CASTLYGEVLPEETQYF
TRBV12-3/TRBV12-4,15,TRBJ1-1,CASSLGHQMNTEAFF
TRBV7-6,19,TRBJ2-1,CASSLALIGQVLGDNEQFF
TRBV18,15,TRBJ1-2,CASSPPTGQGFGYTF
TRBV9,14,TRBJ2-1,CASSDNRGPQEQFF
TRBV6-5,15,TRBJ1-1,CASRLGQGRSTEAFF
TRBV7-3,14,TRBJ2-1,CASSLIGGYSEQFF
TRBV6-2/TRBV6-3,14,TRBJ2-1,CASSQRLDDNEQFF
TRBV9,16,TRBJ2-4,CASSVGRDLAKNIQYF
TRBV20-1,15,TRBJ2-5,CSAAIASGARETQYF
TRBV6-1,14,TRBJ2-2,CASSEVGFSGELFF
TRBV6-5,14,TRBJ1-6,CASSYQGQNSPLHF
TRBV7-6,15,TRBJ1-6,CASSLRDRDNSPLHF
TRBV11-2,15,TRBJ2-2,CASSFPDRGTGELFF
TRBV20-1,15,TRBJ2-2,CSARDPGGGSGELFF
TRBV11-2,13,TRBJ2-7,CASSPGPDYEQYF
TRBV27,15,TRBJ1-5,CASSLSQGRGQPQHF
TRBV5-1,13,TRBJ1-2,CASSLVSGNGYTF
TRBV20-1,14,TRBJ1-3,CSARDREYGNTIYF
TRBV5-1,14,TRBJ1-2,CASSPGGAGYGYTF
TRBV7-2,14,TRBJ2-5,CACSRDLYQETQYF
TRBV7-2,12,TRBJ1-2,CASSGWTSGYTF